Following are 26 T cell receptor beta chains from one sample sequenced in a study of CD8+ T cells in alopecia areata. Extraction of RNA preceded its reverse transcription into cDNA, which served as the sequencing template. Libraries were prepared by immunoSEQ multiplex PCR; TCRdb keeps only in-frame clonotypes and omits some of them. The table records about 140,000 clones, 55% to 65% of them present only once. The specimen was CD4+ T cells sorted from blood. The receptors stem from a human donor in good health.

The chain combines TRBV6-5 with TRBJ1-5; maybe TRBD1 (6 bases). Per the germline V gene, CDR1 is MNHEY and CDR2 is SVGAGI. CDR3 length: 14 residues. Between the trimmed V and J ends, which lost 0 bases and 6 bases, there was a span of 9 bases. CDR3 bases: TGTGCCAGCAGTTACTCGAGGGGGACTCAGCCCCAGCATTTT. It encodes CASSYSRGTQPQHF.

This clone came up a few times. The chain recombines TRBV7-9 with TRBJ2-1; 7 positions match TRBD1. The CDR3 runs to 14 residues. J lost 8 bases, V lost 1 base, and 5 bases had no gene match. CDR1 is SEHNR, CDR2 FQNEAQ, per germline (reference sequence). The CDR3 loop reads CASSLGQGRDEQFF. The CDR3 DNA reads TGTGCCAGCAGCTTAGGACAGGGCAGGGATGAGCAGTTCTTC.

The V call is TRBV29-1, the J call TRBJ1-5, with TRBD1 matching over 7 bases. With 7 bases clipped from V and 3 bases from J, the junction kept 9 bases outside the gene matches. CDR1 and CDR2 from the germline V gene are SQVTM and ANQGSEA. This CDR3 is built from 14 residues. Here the CDR3 DNA reads TGCAGCGACTCCGCGGGACAGCTCAATCAGCCCCAGCATTTT. Translating it yields CSDSAGQLNQPQHF.

V and J are TRBV29-1 and TRBJ1-4; tentative D call: TRBD1 (5 bases). The germline V gene has CDR1 SQVTM and CDR2 ANQGSEA. This CDR3 spans 13 amino acids. V was shortened by 6 bases and J by 6 bases, with 14 bases between the two germline ends. CDR3 bases: TGCAGCGTGTCCGACAGAGCTGATGAAAAACTGTTTTTT. Translating it yields CSVSDRADEKLFF.

This CDR3 reads CASSTPQVASTETQYF. As DNA, the CDR3 is TGTGCCAGCAGTACGCCACAGGTCGCGTCTACGGAGACCCAGTACTTC. The chain carries TRBV6-6 and TRBJ2-5; tentatively, D is TRBD1 (5 bases). Between the trimmed V and J ends, which lost 5 bases and 5 bases, there was a span of 21 bases. The CDR3 is 16 amino acids. Germline CDR1 and CDR2: MNHNY and SVGAGI (reference sequence).

The V call is TRBV29-1, the J call TRBJ2-1; TRBD2 aligns across 10 bases. CDR1 SQVTM and CDR2 ANQGSEA come from the germline V gene. J was trimmed by 2 bases and V by 1 base; bases with no gene match: 11. This CDR3 has 18 amino acids. The CDR3 spells CSVEVGPSGSFTYNEQFF. CDR3 DNA: TGCAGCGTTGAAGTAGGGCCTAGCGGGAGCTTCACCTACAATGAGCAGTTCTTC.

The sample holds a few counts of this clone. V gene TRBV29-1 combines with J gene TRBJ2-3; tentative D call: TRBD2 (5 bases). The CDR3 has 13 amino acids. CDR1 is SQVTM and CDR2 is ANQGSEA in the germline V gene. Written as DNA, the CDR3 is TGCAGTGATCAACGGCGGGGCACAGATACGCAGTATTTT. As protein: CSDQRRGTDTQYF.

The gene calls are TRBV6-6 and TRBJ2-1; 11 positions match TRBD2. The length of the CDR3 is 14 residues. The junction had 3 bases not matched to a gene; V was cut back by 5 bases and J by 6 bases. Germline CDR1 MNHNY, CDR2 SVGAGI (reference sequence). DNA for the CDR3: TGTGCCAGCAGTCTAGCGGGAGGTTCCAATGAGCAGTTCTTC. Encoded protein: CASSLAGGSNEQFF.

CDR3 region: CASSSRLAGGPETQYF. DNA for the CDR3: TGTGCCAGCAGTAGCAGACTAGCGGGAGGACCAGAGACCCAGTACTTC. The V call is TRBV27, the J call TRBJ2-5; 13 bases line up with TRBD2. With V trimmed by 5 bases and J by 4 bases, 7 bases remained unmatched. CDR3 length: 16 residues. Germline V CDR1 and CDR2: MNHEY, SMNVEV (reference sequence).

V gene TRBV20-1 combines with J gene TRBJ1-2; possible D gene TRBD1, 5 bases. Per germline, CDR1 DFQATT and CDR2 SNEGSKA (reference sequence). Trimming removed 4 bases from V and 4 bases from J, with 7 bases in between. The CDR3 is 11 amino acids. CDR3 amino acids: CSAMGGYGYTF. As DNA, the CDR3 is TGCAGTGCTATGGGGGGCTATGGCTACACCTTC.

V gene TRBV29-1 combines with J gene TRBJ2-2, with 9 bases matching TRBD1. The length of the CDR3 is 22 residues. V lost 2 bases, J lost 6 bases, and 28 bases stayed unmatched. The germline CDR1 and CDR2 sequences are SQVTM and ANQGSEA. CDR3: CSVEWEPNIRDREVTVPGELFF. The CDR3 coding sequence is TGCAGCGTTGAATGGGAGCCCAACATCCGGGACAGGGAGGTAACTGTCCCCGGGGAGCTGTTTTTT.

The table lists this clone with a few counts. J is TRBJ2-2 and V is TRBV5-1; a weak D match, TRBD1 (5 bases). The CDR3 totals 14 residues. V was trimmed by 4 bases and J by 3 bases, leaving 10 bases between them. CDR1 and CDR2 (germline): SGHRS, YFSETQ. The CDR3: CASSRGGYTGELFF. For the CDR3, the DNA is TGCGCCAGCAGCAGGGGTGGCTACACCGGGGAGCTGTTTTTT.

This chain links TRBV9 with TRBJ2-1; TRBD2 agrees at 11 bases. The germline gives CDR1 SGDLS, CDR2 YYNGEE. Losses at the gene ends were 3 bases for V and 4 bases for J; bases not matched to a gene: 3. The CDR3 spans 15 residues. The CDR3 nucleotides are TGTGCCAGCAGCGCCGGGACTAGCGGATACAATGAGCAGTTCTTC. This gives the protein CASSAGTSGYNEQFF.

The V and J genes are TRBV11-2 and TRBJ2-5, with 7 positions matching TRBD2. CDR1 and CDR2 from the germline V gene are SGHAT and FQNNGV. The V gene end was trimmed by 1 base and the J gene end by 6 bases; junction bases not matched to a gene: 11. This CDR3 comprises 16 residues. CDR3 DNA sequence: TGTGCCAGCAGCTTAGGCCTCGCGGAAGCGGGGAAGACCCAGTACTTC. Protein: CASSLGLAEAGKTQYF.

Written as DNA, the CDR3 is TGTGCCAGTAGGACCGGAAGGGGGGAAGGTCGTGAAAAACTGTTTTTT. The encoded protein is CASRTGRGEGREKLFF. The chain recombines TRBV19 with TRBJ1-4, with D maybe TRBD1 (6 bases). The ends were cut back, 6 bases at V and 7 bases at J, with 21 bases in the middle. CDR1 and CDR2 from the germline V gene are LNHDA and SQIVND (reference sequence). This CDR3 is 16 amino acids long. The variable domain in full, with the rest retrieved from reference TRBV19 and TRBJ1-4, is DGGITQSPKYLFRKEGQNVTLSCEQNLNHDAMYWYRQDPGQGLRLIYYSQIVNDFQKGDIAEGYSVSREKKESFPLTVTSAQKNPTAFYLCASRTGRGEGREKLFFGSGTQLSVL.

The chain links TRBV6-5 to TRBJ2-2; possibly TRBD1 or TRBD2 for D (5 bases each). The CDR3 loop spans 15 amino acids. Between the trimmed V and J ends, which lost 3 bases and 2 bases, there was a span of 10 bases. Germline values: CDR1 MNHEY, CDR2 SVGAGI. The CDR3 reads CASSYLGVNTGELFF. The CDR3 nucleotides read TGTGCCAGCAGTTATCTGGGGGTTAACACCGGGGAGCTGTTTTTT.

In this sample, this clone turned up a few times. V usage is TRBV10-3 and J usage is TRBJ1-1, with D perhaps TRBD1 (6 bases). The V end lost 6 bases, the J end lost 0 bases, and 17 bases lay between the germline ends. CDR3 size: 16 residues. Germline V gene sequence: CDR1 ENHRY, CDR2 SYGVKD. CDR3 nucleotide sequence: TGTGCCATCAGCTCACAACCTGGACAGATGAACACTGAAGCTTTCTTT. Protein: CAISSQPGQMNTEAFF.

The V and J genes are TRBV7-9 and TRBJ2-3; 9 bases are a match to TRBD2. Trimming cost V 0 bases and J 6 bases; bases outside gene matches: 4. This CDR3 spans 15 amino acids. The germline V gene encodes CDR1 SEHNR and CDR2 FQNEAQ (reference sequence). This CDR3 reads CASSLAESGRDTQYF. As DNA, the CDR3 is TGTGCCAGCAGCTTAGCCGAGAGCGGGAGGGATACGCAGTATTTT.

This clone occurred a few times. The identical CDR3 is also encoded by other nucleotide sequences in the sample. The chain has TRBV5-1 and TRBJ2-5; D not resolved. This CDR3 has 11 amino acids. Deletions cut 0 bases from V and 4 bases from J, with 1 base between. Germline CDR1 SGHRS, CDR2 YFSETQ. The CDR3, as DNA: TGCGCCAGCAGCTTGGTAGAGACCCAGTACTTC. Its translation is CASSLVETQYF. Full variable domain (remainder filled in from reference TRBV5-1 and TRBJ2-5): KAGVTQTPRYLIKTRGQQVTLSCSPISGHRSVSWYQQTPGQGLQFLFEYFSETQRNKGNFPGRFSGRQFSNSRSEMNVSTLELGDSALYLCASSLVETQYFGPGTRLLVL.

The genes are TRBV29-1 and TRBJ2-5, with D unclear. This CDR3 is built from 14 residues. V lost 6 bases and J 4 bases, leaving 18 bases between the germline ends. The germline gives CDR1 SQVTM, CDR2 ANQGSEA. CDR3: CSVPPVGGRETQYF. The CDR3 DNA reads TGCAGCGTCCCGCCGGTCGGCGGAAGAGAGACCCAGTACTTC.

The chain links TRBV30 to TRBJ2-1; 9 bases match TRBD2. V lost 3 bases, J lost 6 bases, and 9 bases stayed unmatched. The CDR3 is made up of 15 amino acids. Germline V CDR1 and CDR2: GTSNPN, SVGIG (reference sequence). In nucleotides, the CDR3 is TGTGCCTGGAGGTCCCCGGCTAGCGGGACCAATGAGCAGTTCTTC. The encoded protein is CAWRSPASGTNEQFF.

This rearrangement joins TRBV29-1 to TRBJ2-5; D unclear. The CDR3 loop spans 11 amino acids. Germline V gene sequence: CDR1 SQVTM, CDR2 ANQGSEA. V lost 2 bases to trimming and J lost 5 bases, with 6 bases between them. The chain's CDR3 is CSVEIGETQYF. CDR3 bases: TGCAGCGTTGAAATCGGTGAGACCCAGTACTTC.

The CDR3 DNA reads TGCGCCAGCAGCCAATTACTAGCGGGAGGGCGGGGCAAAAACATTCAGTACTTC. Translating it yields CASSQLLAGGRGKNIQYF. The V and J genes are TRBV4-1 and TRBJ2-4, with 13 bases identical to TRBD2. This CDR3 spans 18 amino acids. Germline V CDR1 and CDR2: MGHRA, YSYEKL. Trimming at V came to 2 bases and at J to 3 bases, leaving 7 bases not matched to a gene.

The chain combines TRBV5-1 with TRBJ1-1, with D possibly being TRBD1 (5 bases). The CDR3 consists of 14 residues. Germline V CDR1 and CDR2: SGHRS, YFSETQ. Trimming removed 1 base from V and 1 base from J, with 8 bases in between. CDR3 protein: CASSLLGPNTEAFF. DNA for the CDR3: TGCGCCAGCAGCTTGTTGGGGCCGAACACTGAAGCTTTCTTT.

The genes are TRBV13 and TRBJ2-6; possibly TRBD2 for D (5 bases). Germline values: CDR1 PRHDT, CDR2 FYEKMQ (reference sequence). Trimming removed 10 bases at V and 0 bases at J, with 16 bases between. The CDR3 is made up of 16 amino acids. The CDR3 sequence is CATERRLNSGANVLTF. The DNA for the CDR3 is TGTGCCACCGAGCGGCGACTGAACTCTGGGGCCAACGTCCTGACTTTC.

The sample holds a few counts of this clone. The chain recombines TRBV15 with TRBJ2-1; D is unclear. CDR3 size: 15 residues. Germline CDR1 is LNHNV and CDR2 is YYDKDF (reference sequence). V was trimmed by 0 bases and J by 7 bases, leaving 13 bases between them. In DNA, the CDR3 is TGTGCCACCAGCAGAGATCCAGGTGATCTAAATGAGCAGTTCTTC. It codes for CATSRDPGDLNEQFF.